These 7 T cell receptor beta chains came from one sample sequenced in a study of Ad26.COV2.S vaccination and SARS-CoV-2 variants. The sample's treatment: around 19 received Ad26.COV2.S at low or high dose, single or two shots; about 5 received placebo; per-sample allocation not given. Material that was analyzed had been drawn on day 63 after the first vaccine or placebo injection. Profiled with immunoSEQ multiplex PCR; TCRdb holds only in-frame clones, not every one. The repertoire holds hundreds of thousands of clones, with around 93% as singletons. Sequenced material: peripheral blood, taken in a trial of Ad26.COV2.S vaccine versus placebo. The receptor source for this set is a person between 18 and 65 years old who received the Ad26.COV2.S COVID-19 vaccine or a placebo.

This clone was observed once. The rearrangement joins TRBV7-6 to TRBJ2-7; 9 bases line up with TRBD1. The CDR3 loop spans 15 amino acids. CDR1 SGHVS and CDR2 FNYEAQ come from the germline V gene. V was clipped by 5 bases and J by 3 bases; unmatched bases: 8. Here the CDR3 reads CASSPRDRVNYEQYF. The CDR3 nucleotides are TGTGCCAGCAGCCCCCGGGACAGGGTAAACTACGAGCAGTACTTC.

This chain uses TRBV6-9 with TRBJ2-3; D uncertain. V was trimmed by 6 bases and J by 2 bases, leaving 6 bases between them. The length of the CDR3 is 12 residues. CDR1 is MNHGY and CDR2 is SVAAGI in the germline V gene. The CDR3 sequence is CASRYATDTQYF. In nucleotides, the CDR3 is TGTGCCAGCAGGTATGCCACAGATACGCAGTATTTT.

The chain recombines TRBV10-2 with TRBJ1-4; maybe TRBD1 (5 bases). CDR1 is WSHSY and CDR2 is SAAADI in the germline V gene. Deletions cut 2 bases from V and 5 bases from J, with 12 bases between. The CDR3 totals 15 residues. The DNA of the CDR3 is TGCGCCAGCAGTGAGGGGGACGGGTTGAATGAAAAACTGTTTTTT. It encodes CASSEGDGLNEKLFF.

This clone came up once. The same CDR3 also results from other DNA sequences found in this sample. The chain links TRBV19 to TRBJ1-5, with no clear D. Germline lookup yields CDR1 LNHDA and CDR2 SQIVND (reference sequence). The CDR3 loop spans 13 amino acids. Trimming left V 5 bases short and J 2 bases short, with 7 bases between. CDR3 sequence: CASSVGGNQPQHF. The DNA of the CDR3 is TGTGCCAGTAGTGTTGGGGGCAATCAGCCCCAGCATTTT.

CDR3 sequence (DNA): TGTGCCAGCAGCAATAGTCATGGAGCTCATCAACAAGGAAACACCATATATTTT. Translation: CASSNSHGAHQQGNTIYF. The chain uses TRBV21-1 and TRBJ1-3. TRBV21-1 is listed as a pseudogene. The length of the CDR3 is 18 residues.

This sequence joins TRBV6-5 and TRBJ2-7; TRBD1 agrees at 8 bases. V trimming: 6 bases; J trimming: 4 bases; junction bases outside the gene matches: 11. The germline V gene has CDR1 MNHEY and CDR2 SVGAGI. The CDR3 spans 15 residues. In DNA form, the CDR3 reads TGTGCCAGCAGCCTCGGCAGGGGGCCTAGGTACGAGCAGTACTTC. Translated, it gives CASSLGRGPRYEQYF.

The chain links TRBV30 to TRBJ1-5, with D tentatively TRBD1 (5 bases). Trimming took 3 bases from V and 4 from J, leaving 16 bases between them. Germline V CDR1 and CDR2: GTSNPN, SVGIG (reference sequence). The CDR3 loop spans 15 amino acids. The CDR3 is CAWSLGGAGNQPQHF. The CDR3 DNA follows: TGTGCCTGGAGCCTCGGCGGGGCGGGGAATCAGCCCCAGCATTTT.